The present entry profiles one T cell receptor beta chain with its context. The target antigen is unknown. The sample originates from a study of CD8 T cells in ankylosing spondylitis. Study-wide findings and caveats: Significant enrichment of disease-linked clones was reportedly seen in matched ankylosing spondylitis synovial fluid. Past research had described some motif variants in reactive arthritis synovial fluid and blood. Within ankylosing spondylitis blood, a TCR beta motif made up of several highly homologous variants appeared to be characteristic. Those disease-linked clones were CD8+; they were also relatively rare in peripheral blood.

The CDR3 has 14 amino acids. Trimming took off 5 bases at V and 5 bases at J, with 12 bases between the two ends. CDR1 and CDR2 from the germline V gene are MNHEY and SMNVEV (reference sequence). Molecular-barcoded quantitative 5'-RACE produced these TCR beta libraries. MiXCR was run by TCRdb on the 5' RACE reads, yielding one entry per CDR3 protein. The sample has about 440,000 distinct CDR3 sequences, approximately 17% seen once. The receptor was isolated from a male donor with ankylosing spondylitis. V gene TRBV27 combines with J gene TRBJ2-2; no clear D. Material for sequencing was blood, either unsorted or a sorted T cell fraction (not recorded which). The DNA for the CDR3 is TGTGCCAGCAGTCCCTTTAGTATTACCGGGGAGCTGTTTTTT. Its translation: CASSPFSITGELFF.